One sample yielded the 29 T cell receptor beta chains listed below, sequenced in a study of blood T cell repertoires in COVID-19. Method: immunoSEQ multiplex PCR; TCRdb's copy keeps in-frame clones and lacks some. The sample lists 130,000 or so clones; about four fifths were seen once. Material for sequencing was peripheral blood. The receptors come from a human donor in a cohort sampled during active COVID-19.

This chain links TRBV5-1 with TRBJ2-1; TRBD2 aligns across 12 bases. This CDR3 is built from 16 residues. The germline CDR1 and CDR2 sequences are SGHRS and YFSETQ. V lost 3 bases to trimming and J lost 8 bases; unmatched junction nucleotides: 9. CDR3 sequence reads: CASSSNRLAGAHEQFF. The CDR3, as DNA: TGCGCCAGCAGCTCCAACCGACTAGCGGGAGCGCATGAGCAGTTCTTC.

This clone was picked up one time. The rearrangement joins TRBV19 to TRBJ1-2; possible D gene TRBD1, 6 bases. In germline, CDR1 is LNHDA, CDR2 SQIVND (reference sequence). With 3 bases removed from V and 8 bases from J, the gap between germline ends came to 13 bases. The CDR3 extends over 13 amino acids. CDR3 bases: TGTGCCAGTAGTATGAAACAGGGTGAAGGCTACACCTTC. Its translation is CASSMKQGEGYTF.

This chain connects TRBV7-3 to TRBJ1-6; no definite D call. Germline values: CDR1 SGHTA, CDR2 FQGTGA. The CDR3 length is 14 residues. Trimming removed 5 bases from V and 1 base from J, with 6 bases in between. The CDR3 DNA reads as TGTGCCAGCAGCCTAGGATCCTATAATTCACCCCTCCACTTT. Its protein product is CASSLGSYNSPLHF. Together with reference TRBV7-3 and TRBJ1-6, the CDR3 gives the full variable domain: GAGVSQTPSNKVTEKGKYVELRCDPISGHTALYWYRQSLGQGPEFLIYFQGTGAADDSGLPNDRFFAVRPEGSVSTLKIQRTERGDSAVYLCASSLGSYNSPLHFGNGTRLTVT.

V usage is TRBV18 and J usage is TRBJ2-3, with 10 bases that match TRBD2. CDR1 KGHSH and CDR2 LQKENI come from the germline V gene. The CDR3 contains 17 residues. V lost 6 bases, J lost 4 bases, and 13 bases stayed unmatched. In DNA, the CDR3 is TGTGCCAGCTCCCCCGCGAGACTAGCGGGTATACCAGATACGCAGTATTTT. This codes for CASSPARLAGIPDTQYF. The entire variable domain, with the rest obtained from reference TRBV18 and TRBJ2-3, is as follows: NAGVMQNPRHLVRRRGQEARLRCSPMKGHSHVYWYRQLPEEGLKFMVYLQKENIIDESGMPKERFSAEFPKEGPSILRIQQVVRGDSAAYFCASSPARLAGIPDTQYFGPGTRLTVL.

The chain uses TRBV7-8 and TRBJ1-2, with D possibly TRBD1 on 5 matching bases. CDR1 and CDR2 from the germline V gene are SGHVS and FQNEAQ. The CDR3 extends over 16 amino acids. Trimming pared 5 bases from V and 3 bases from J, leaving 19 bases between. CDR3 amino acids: CASSRGSRPRDYGYTF. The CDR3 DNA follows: TGTGCCAGCAGCCGGGGGAGCAGGCCCCGGGACTATGGCTACACCTTC.

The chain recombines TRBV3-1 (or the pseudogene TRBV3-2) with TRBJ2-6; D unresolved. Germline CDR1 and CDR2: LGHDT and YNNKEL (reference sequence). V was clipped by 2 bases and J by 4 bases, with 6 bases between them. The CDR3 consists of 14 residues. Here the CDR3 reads CASSQSQGANVLTF. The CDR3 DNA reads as TGTGCCAGCAGCCAATCACAGGGGGCCAACGTCCTGACTTTC.

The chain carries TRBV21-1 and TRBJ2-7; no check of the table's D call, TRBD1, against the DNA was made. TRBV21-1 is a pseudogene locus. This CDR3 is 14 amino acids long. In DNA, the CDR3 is TGTGCCAGCAGCAAGGCCTCACATTCCTACGAGCAGTACTTC. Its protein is CASSKASHSYEQYF.

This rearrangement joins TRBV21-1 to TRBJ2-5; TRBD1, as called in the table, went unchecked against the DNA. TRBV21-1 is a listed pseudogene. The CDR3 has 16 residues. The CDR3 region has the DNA TGTGCCAGCAGTGCCAATCCGGGACAGCCAAGAGAGACCCAGTACTTC. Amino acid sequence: CASSANPGQPRETQYF.

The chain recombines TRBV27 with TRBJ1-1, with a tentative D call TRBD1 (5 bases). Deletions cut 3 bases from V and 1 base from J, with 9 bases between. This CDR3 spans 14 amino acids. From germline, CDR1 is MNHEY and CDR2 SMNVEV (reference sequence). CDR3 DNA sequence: TGTGCCAGCAGTTTGGGCAGGGCGAACACTGAAGCTTTCTTT. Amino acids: CASSLGRANTEAFF.

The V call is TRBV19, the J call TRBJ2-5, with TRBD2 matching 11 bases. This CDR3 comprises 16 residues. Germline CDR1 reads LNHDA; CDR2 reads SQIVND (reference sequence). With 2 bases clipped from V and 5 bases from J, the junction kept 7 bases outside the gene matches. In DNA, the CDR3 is TGTGCCAGTAGTATATCCCTACTAGCGGGAGTTGAGACCCAGTACTTC. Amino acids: CASSISLLAGVETQYF.

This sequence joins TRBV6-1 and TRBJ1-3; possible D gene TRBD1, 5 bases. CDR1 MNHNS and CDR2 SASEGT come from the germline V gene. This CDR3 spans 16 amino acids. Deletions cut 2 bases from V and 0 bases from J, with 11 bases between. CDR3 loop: CASSESTASSGNTIYF. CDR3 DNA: TGTGCCAGCAGTGAATCGACAGCGAGCTCTGGAAACACCATATATTTT.

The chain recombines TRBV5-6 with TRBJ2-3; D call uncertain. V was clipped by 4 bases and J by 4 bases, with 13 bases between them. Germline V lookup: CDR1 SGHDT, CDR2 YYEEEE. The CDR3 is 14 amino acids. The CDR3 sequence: CASSPTTHPDTQYF. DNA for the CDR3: TGTGCCAGCAGCCCTACTACACACCCAGATACGCAGTATTTT. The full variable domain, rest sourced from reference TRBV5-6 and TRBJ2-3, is DAGVTQSPTHLIKTRGQQVTLRCSPKSGHDTVSWYQQALGQGPQFIFQYYEEEERQRGNFPDRFSGHQFPNYSSELNVNALLLGDSALYLCASSPTTHPDTQYFGPGTRLTVL.

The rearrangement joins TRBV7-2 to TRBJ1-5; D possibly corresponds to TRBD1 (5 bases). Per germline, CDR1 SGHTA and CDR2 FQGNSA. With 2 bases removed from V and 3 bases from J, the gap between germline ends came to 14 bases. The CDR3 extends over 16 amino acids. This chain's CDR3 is CASSLQGVRFNQPQHF. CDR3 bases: TGTGCCAGCAGCTTACAGGGTGTGAGGTTCAATCAGCCCCAGCATTTT.

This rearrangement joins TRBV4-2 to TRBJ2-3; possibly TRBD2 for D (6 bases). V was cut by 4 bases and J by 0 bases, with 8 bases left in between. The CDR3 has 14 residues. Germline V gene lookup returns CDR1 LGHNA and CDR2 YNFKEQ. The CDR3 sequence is CASSPGVSTDTQYF. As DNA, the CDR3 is TGTGCCAGCAGCCCGGGGGTTAGCACAGATACGCAGTATTTT.

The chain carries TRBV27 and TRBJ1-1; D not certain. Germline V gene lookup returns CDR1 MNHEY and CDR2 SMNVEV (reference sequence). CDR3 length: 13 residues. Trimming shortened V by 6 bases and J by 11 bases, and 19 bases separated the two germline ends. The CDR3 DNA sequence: TGTGCCAGCAGCCCTAACACGGGAACCTGGGCTTTCTTT. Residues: CASSPNTGTWAFF.

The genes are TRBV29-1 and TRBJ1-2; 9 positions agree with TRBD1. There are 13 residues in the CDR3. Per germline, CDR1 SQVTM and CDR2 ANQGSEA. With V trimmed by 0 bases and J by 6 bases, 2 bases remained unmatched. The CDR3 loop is CSVEERDRDGYTF. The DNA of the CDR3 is TGCAGCGTTGAAGAAAGGGACAGGGATGGCTACACCTTC.

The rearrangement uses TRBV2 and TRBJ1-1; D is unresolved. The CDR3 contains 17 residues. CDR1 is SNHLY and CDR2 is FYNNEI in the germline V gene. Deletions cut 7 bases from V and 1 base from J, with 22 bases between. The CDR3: CASTRLPLSLGNTEAFF. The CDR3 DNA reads TGTGCCAGCACCAGACTGCCCCTCTCCTTAGGGAACACTGAAGCTTTCTTT.

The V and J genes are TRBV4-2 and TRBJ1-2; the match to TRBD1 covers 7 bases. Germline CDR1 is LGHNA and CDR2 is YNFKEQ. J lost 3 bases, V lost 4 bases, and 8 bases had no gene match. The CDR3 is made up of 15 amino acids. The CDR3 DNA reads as TGTGCCAGCAGCCGTACAGGGGACAACGACTATGGCTACACCTTC. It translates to CASSRTGDNDYGYTF.

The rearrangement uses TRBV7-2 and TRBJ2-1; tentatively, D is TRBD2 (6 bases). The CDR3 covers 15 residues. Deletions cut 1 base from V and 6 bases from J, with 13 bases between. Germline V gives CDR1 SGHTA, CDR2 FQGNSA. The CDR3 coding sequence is TGTGCCAGCAGCTTAGGCGGGACGCCCTCCAATGAGCAGTTCTTC. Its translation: CASSLGGTPSNEQFF.

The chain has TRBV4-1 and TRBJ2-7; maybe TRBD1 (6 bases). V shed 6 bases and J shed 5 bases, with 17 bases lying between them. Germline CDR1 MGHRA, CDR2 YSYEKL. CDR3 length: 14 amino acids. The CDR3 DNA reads TGCGCCAGCAGTCATACAGGGATACGGGACGAGCAGTACTTC. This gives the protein CASSHTGIRDEQYF.

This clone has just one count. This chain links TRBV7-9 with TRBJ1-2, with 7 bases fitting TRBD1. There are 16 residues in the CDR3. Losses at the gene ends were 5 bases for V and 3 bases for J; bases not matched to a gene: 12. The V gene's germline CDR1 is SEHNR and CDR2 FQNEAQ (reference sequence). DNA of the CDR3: TGTGCCAGCAGCACTATGGATCCTCAGGGGGACTATGGCTACACCTTC. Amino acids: CASSTMDPQGDYGYTF.

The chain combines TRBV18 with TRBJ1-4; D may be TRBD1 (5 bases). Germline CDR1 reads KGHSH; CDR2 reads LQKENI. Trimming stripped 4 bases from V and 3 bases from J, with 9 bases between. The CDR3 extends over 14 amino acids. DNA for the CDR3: TGTGCCAGCTCACGGGGGGGAGCTAATGAAAAACTGTTTTTT. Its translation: CASSRGGANEKLFF.

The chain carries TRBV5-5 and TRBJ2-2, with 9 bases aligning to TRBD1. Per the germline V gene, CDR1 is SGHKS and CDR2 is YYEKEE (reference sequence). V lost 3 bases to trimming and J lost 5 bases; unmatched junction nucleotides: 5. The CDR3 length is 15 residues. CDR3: CASSSGTGLTGELFF. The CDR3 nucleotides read TGTGCCAGCAGCTCCGGGACAGGGTTAACCGGGGAGCTGTTTTTT.

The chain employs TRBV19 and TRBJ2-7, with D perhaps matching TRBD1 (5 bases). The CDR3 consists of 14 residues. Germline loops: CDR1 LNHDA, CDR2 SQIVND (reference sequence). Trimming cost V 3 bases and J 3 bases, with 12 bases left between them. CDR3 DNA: TGTGCCAGTAGTATGCAGGGCCATGGCTACGAGCAGTACTTC. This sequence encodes CASSMQGHGYEQYF.

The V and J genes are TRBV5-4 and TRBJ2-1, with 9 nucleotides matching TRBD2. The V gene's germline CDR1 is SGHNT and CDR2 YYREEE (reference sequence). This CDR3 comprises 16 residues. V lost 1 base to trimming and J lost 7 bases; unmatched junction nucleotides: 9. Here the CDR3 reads CASSLSLAGIRNEQFF. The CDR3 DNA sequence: TGTGCCAGCAGCTTGAGTCTAGCGGGAATTAGGAATGAGCAGTTCTTC. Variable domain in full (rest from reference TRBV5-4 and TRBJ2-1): ETGVTQSPTHLIKTRGQQVTLRCSSQSGHNTVSWYQQALGQGPQFIFQYYREEENGRGNFPPRFSGLQFPNYSSELNVNALELDDSALYLCASSLSLAGIRNEQFFGPGTRLTVL.

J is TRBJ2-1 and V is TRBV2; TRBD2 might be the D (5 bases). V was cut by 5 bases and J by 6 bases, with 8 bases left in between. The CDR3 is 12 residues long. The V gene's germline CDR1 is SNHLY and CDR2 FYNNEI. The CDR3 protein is CASSRDLNEQFF. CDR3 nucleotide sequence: TGTGCCAGCAGTCGGGATCTCAATGAGCAGTTCTTC.

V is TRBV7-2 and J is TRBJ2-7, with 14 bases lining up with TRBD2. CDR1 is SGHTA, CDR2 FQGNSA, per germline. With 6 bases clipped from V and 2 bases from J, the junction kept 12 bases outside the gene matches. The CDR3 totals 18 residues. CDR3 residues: CASRNGLAGGYETYEQYF. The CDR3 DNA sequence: TGTGCCAGCAGGAACGGACTAGCGGGAGGATATGAAACCTACGAGCAGTACTTC.

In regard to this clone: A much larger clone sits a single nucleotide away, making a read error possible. CDR3 region: CASSLGGDQPQHF. CDR3 coding DNA: TGTGCCAGCAGCTTGGGGGGGGATCAGCCCCAGCATTTT. The chain carries TRBV5-5 and TRBJ1-5, with a weak D call TRBD1 (5 bases). V was cut by 0 bases and J by 5 bases, with 6 bases left in between. Germline CDR1 reads SGHKS; CDR2 reads YYEKEE (reference sequence). This CDR3 spans 13 amino acids.

CDR3 residues: CASSRRSLGEQFF. The CDR3, as DNA: TGTGCCAGCAGCCGAAGGAGCTTAGGTGAGCAGTTCTTC. The rearrangement links TRBV14 to TRBJ2-1; D remains unclear. V lost 4 bases and J lost 9, with 13 bases in between. Germline loops: CDR1 SGHDN, CDR2 FVKESK. CDR3 length equals 13 residues.